This TCR beta chain was retrieved from a study of shared clonotypes between healthy human individuals. Broader study findings: Estimated richness was generally greater in naive than memory subsets.

Deletions cut 6 bases from V and 4 bases from J, with 13 bases between. The CDR3 has 14 residues. The V gene's germline CDR1 is LNHDA and CDR2 SQIVND (reference sequence). The repertoire was sequenced with immunoSEQ multiplex PCR; TCRdb's copy has only in-frame clones and lacks some. The repertoire has hundreds of thousands of clones, roughly 70% of them found once; the top ten carry approximately 1.6%. This clone has just a few counts. Its antigen is undetermined. The clonotype was recovered from a woman under 40 in good health. The rearrangement uses TRBV19 and TRBJ1-5, with D tentatively TRBD1 (6 bases). Material for sequencing was memory CD4+ T cells sorted from blood. The sample's subset: CD45RA-negative fraction. The CDR3 here is CASSPDGTNQPQHF. Written as DNA, the CDR3 is TGTGCCAGTAGCCCCGACGGGACAAATCAGCCCCAGCATTTT.